What follows describes a single TCR beta chain. With random hexamers, roughly 0.45 to 1 ug RNA was reverse transcribed. Amplification of the TCR beta CDR3 was carried out by immunoSEQ multiplex PCR, which spanned a total of 54 Vbeta and 13 Jbeta segments. TCRdb ran MiXCR on the immunoSEQ multiplex PCR reads and lists one entry per CDR3 protein. The data show more than 200,000 distinct CDR3 sequences, less than 95% seen once. The data originate from a study of CD8 T cells in Susac syndrome. Study details: Patients with Susac syndrome were, at the time of blood collection, therapy-naive, maintained on corticosteroids, or maintained on intravenous immunoglobulin alone.

TCR beta was sequenced from blood CD8+ and CD4+ T cells. Sample: CD4+ T cells from PBMCs. The receptor was isolated from a human donor with Susac syndrome.

This chain's CDR3 is CASSFVTGQGTSEQYF. CDR3 sequence (DNA): TGTGCCAGCAGTTTCGTAACGGGACAGGGTACCAGCGAGCAGTACTTC. The V and J genes are TRBV6-5 and TRBJ2-7; 9 positions match TRBD1. CDR1 and CDR2 (germline): MNHEY, SVGAGI. The CDR3 consists of 16 residues. V trimming: 4 bases; J trimming: 6 bases; junction bases outside the gene matches: 13.